A selection of T cell receptor beta chains follows, all from one sample in a study of blood T cell repertoires in COVID-19. Assay used: immunoSEQ multiplex PCR; TCRdb lists only in-frame clones, some missing. The repertoire includes around 170,000 clones, around 80% of them detected once, and roughly 2.9% sits in the top ten. Sequenced material: peripheral blood. These receptors all come from a woman aged 55-69 years with acute or convalescent COVID-19. CDR3s include the opening cysteine and the closing phenylalanine or tryptophan. The D gene is left open where the match is weak. Some rows have no size entry. The others give once, few or many, or a class for an expanded clone.

j_call | d_call | v_call | clone_size | cdr3_aa | cdr3_nt
TRBJ1-4 | NA | TRBV2 | NA | CASSLEAATNEKLFF | TGTGCCAGCAGTCTAGAAGCGGCAACTAATGAAAAACTGTTTTTT
TRBJ2-2 | NA | TRBV24-1 | NA | CATSDPGSVNTGELFF | TGTGCCACCAGTGACCCGGGGTCGGTCAACACCGGGGAGCTGTTTTTT
TRBJ1-5 | NA | TRBV19 | NA | CASSISQNYQPQHF | TGTGCCAGTAGTATTTCACAGAACTATCAGCCCCAGCATTTT
TRBJ1-2 | TRBD1 | TRBV6-6 | NA | CASRPGQGAYYGYTF | TGTGCCAGCAGACCCGGACAGGGGGCTTACTATGGCTACACCTTC
TRBJ1-1 | TRBD1 | TRBV6-5 | NA | CASRDRGNTEAFF | TGTGCCAGCAGAGACAGGGGGAACACTGAAGCTTTCTTT
TRBJ2-1 | TRBD2 | TRBV19 | NA | CASSPTRRGDNEQFF | TGTGCCAGTAGTCCAACCCGGCGGGGGGACAATGAGCAGTTCTTC
TRBJ1-5 | NA | TRBV7-2 | NA | CASSLAGGNQPQHF | TGTGCCAGCAGCTTAGCCGGAGGCAATCAGCCCCAGCATTTT
TRBJ1-1 | TRBD1 | TRBV6-2/TRBV6-3 | NA | CASSSVGTDNTEAFF | TGTGCCAGCAGTTCCGTCGGGACAGACAACACTGAAGCTTTCTTT
TRBJ1-3 | TRBD1 | TRBV18 | NA | CASSPFDRGTSGNTIYF | TGTGCCAGCTCACCGTTCGACAGGGGAACCTCTGGAAACACCATATATTTT
TRBJ1-2 | NA | TRBV12-3/TRBV12-4 | NA | CATRGSLYGYTF | TGTGCCACTAGGGGAAGCCTCTATGGCTACACCTTC
TRBJ2-7 | NA | TRBV5-1 | NA | CASSLEQGFHEQYF | TGCGCCAGCAGCTTGGAACAGGGATTCCACGAGCAGTACTTC
TRBJ2-7 | NA | TRBV15 | once | CATSRDGVREEQYF | TGTGCCACCAGCAGAGATGGGGTCAGGGAAGAGCAGTACTTC
TRBJ1-3 | NA | TRBV4-3 | NA | CASSQEALLHDTIYF | TGCGCCAGCAGCCAAGAAGCATTACTGCACGACACCATATATTTT
TRBJ1-3 | TRBD1 | TRBV30 | NA | CAWAGQAGNTIYF | TGTGCCTGGGCGGGACAGGCTGGAAACACCATATATTTT
TRBJ1-5 | NA | TRBV24-1 | NA | CATSDSRGQIYSNQPQHF | TGTGCCACCAGTGATTCCCGAGGACAGATTTATAGCAATCAGCCCCAGCATTTT
TRBJ1-1 | NA | TRBV7-2 | NA | CASSLAREAFF | TGTGCCAGCAGCTTAGCGCGCGAGGCTTTCTTT
TRBJ2-2 | TRBD2 | TRBV28 | NA | CASRGTSGGELFF | TGTGCCAGCAGGGGGACTAGTGGCGGGGAGCTGTTTTTT
TRBJ1-1 | TRBD1 | TRBV7-2 | once | CASRRDRGGTEAFF | TGTGCCAGCAGACGCGACAGGGGGGGCACTGAAGCTTTCTTT
TRBJ1-3 | NA | TRBV6-5 | few | CASSSQFSGNTIYF | TGTGCCAGCAGTTCCCAGTTCTCTGGAAACACCATATATTTT
TRBJ2-5 | TRBD2 | TRBV6-6 | few | CASSPARLRTRQETQYF | TGTGCCAGCAGTCCCGCCCGCCTTAGGACTAGACAAGAGACCCAGTACTTC
TRBJ2-3 | TRBD2 | TRBV6-5 | NA | CASSLTSGGKTDTQYF | TGTGCCAGCAGTTTGACTAGCGGGGGGAAAACAGATACGCAGTATTTT
TRBJ2-6 | TRBD1 | TRBV25-1 | NA | CASSDSGTGATGANVLTF | TGTGCCAGCAGTGACTCCGGGACAGGGGCGACTGGGGCCAACGTCCTGACTTTC
TRBJ1-1 | TRBD1 | TRBV10-3 | NA | CAIRGQSPTEAFF | TGTGCCATCAGGGGACAGTCCCCCACTGAAGCTTTCTTT
TRBJ1-1 | TRBD1 | TRBV7-9 | NA | CASSLFTGGAFF | TGTGCCAGCAGCCTATTCACAGGGGGAGCTTTCTTT
TRBJ1-2 | NA | TRBV6-5 | once | CASRSTGFGNYGYTF | TGTGCCAGCAGGTCCACGGGATTCGGGAACTATGGCTACACCTTC
TRBJ1-4 | NA | TRBV5-6 | NA | CASNFGGKGKSNEKLFF | TGTGCCAGCAACTTCGGGGGAAAGGGGAAGTCGAATGAAAAACTGTTTTTT
TRBJ1-2 | TRBD1 | TRBV10-3 | few | CAISELGRDSHYGYTF | TGTGCCATCAGTGAATTGGGACGGGACAGTCACTATGGCTACACCTTC
TRBJ2-3 | NA | TRBV5-4 | NA | CASSLRGGAGTDTQYF | TGTGCCAGCAGCTTACGAGGGGGGGCTGGCACAGATACGCAGTATTTT
TRBJ1-2 | NA | TRBV7-2 | NA | CASSSRTSAQNYGYTF | TGTGCCAGCAGCTCCAGGACATCCGCACAGAACTATGGCTACACCTTC
TRBJ1-2 | TRBD1 | TRBV24-1 | once | CATSDPGQADYGYTF | TGTGCCACCAGTGATCCCGGACAGGCGGACTATGGCTACACCTTC
TRBJ1-5 | TRBD1 | TRBV5-1 | few | CASSPGQGQQPQHF | TGCGCCAGCAGCCCCGGACAGGGGCAACAGCCCCAGCATTTT
TRBJ1-1 | TRBD1 | TRBV6-5 | NA | CASTRTGQTEAFF | TGTGCCAGCACCCGGACAGGGCAAACTGAAGCTTTCTTT
TRBJ2-5 | TRBD2 | TRBV11-3 | once | CASSPSGGLAGQETQYF | TGTGCCAGCAGCCCCTCGGGGGGACTAGCGGGGCAAGAGACCCAGTACTTC
TRBJ1-3 | TRBD1 | TRBV6-5 | NA | CASSSGQVSGNTIYF | TGTGCCAGCAGCTCCGGACAGGTATCTGGAAACACCATATATTTT
TRBJ1-5 | TRBD1 | TRBV19 | NA | CASTATGGAGQPQHF | TGTGCCAGTACCGCAACAGGGGGCGCAGGACAGCCCCAGCATTTT
TRBJ1-1 | NA | TRBV7-3 | NA | CASSLRQNTEAFF | TGTGCCAGCAGCTTAAGGCAGAACACTGAAGCTTTCTTT